A selection of T cell receptor beta chains follows, all from one sample in a study of CD4 and CD8 cells across lung adenocarcinoma regions. TCRdb re-called the PCR reads through MiXCR, storing one row per CDR3 protein. The sample has 6,000 to 8,000 distinct CDR3 sequences; 55% to 60% are singletons. Material: CD4+ T cells from the center of a lung tumor. The receptors were gathered from a female donor with lung adenocarcinoma. The CD4 and CD8 labels of this study may be unreliable. The conserved cysteine and the conserved F or W are not part of the CDR3 here. Size is omitted from some rows. Given values are once, few, many or a class for expanded clones.

clone_size,v_call,cdr3_aa
few,TRBV5-1,ASSLHQTVATGYEQF
-,TRBV4-1,ASSQLIGLAGVTQY
-,TRBV6-5,ASSWDPDNEQF
once,TRBV4-1,AGGLGGGGTETQY
many,TRBV28,ASSRNWGRGGYT
-,TRBV27,ARTNGGGEENTQY
-,TRBV10-2,ASSQEGIAGVRHEQY
medium-sized,TRBV6-5,ASSYSLVASTDTQY
-,TRBV7-2,ASILAVGADAQY
few,TRBV7-6,ASSPVISGGGEQF
-,TRBV27,ASSLYSPGAGSTGAQY
-,TRBV7-9,ASSSSLGADTQY
many,TRBV6-5,ASSSRQGYQPQH
-,TRBV11-2,ASSLDRRYSYEQY
-,TRBV30,AGSLDMNTGELF
-,TRBV10-1,AGSGGLAGGAQY
few,TRBV6-1,ASGMTGSYEQY
-,TRBV6-5,ASSYSLGETQY
few,TRBV7-2,ASSADRDPSYNEQF
-,TRBV7-3,ASSLRGPGTSWDNEQF
-,TRBV6-1,ASSRLAGGEGEQF
-,TRBV27,AGANRGGEEDTQY
many,TRBV27,ASSPTDRVDQPQH
medium-sized,TRBV7-6,ASSQGGGRETQY
medium-sized,TRBV6-5,ASSLTQTATNEKLF
-,TRBV6-1,ASLAPGGAYNEQF
-,TRBV6-1,ASRVPGGSDTETQY